This TCR beta chain was captured in a study of CD8 T cell repertoires and HIV-1 epitope variants. CDR3 size: 14 residues. V lost 4 bases to trimming and J lost 11 bases, with 16 bases between them. Germline V CDR1 and CDR2: SGHRS, YFSETQ. Libraries were prepared by immunoSEQ multiplex PCR; TCRdb keeps only in-frame clonotypes and omits some of them. Among a few thousand clones listed, 50% to 75% were seen once. This clone was counted a few times. The antigen is not known. The specimen sequenced was cultured CD8+ T cells derived from PBMCs. This clonotype originated in a male donor with HIV. V is TRBV5-1 and J is TRBJ1-6; perhaps TRBD1 as D (5 bases). The CDR3 sequence is CASSLEDRTTPLHF. DNA of the CDR3: TGCGCCAGCAGCCTAGAAGACAGAACTACACCCCTCCACTTT. The full variable domain, with the rest looked up from reference TRBV5-1 and TRBJ1-6, is KAGVTQTPRYLIKTRGQQVTLSCSPISGHRSVSWYQQTPGQGLQFLFEYFSETQRNKGNFPGRFSGRQFSNSRSEMNVSTLELGDSALYLCASSLEDRTTPLHFGNGTRLTVT.